A single T cell receptor (beta chain) is shown here with its context. The data were taken from a study of shared T cell receptors in the human thymus. Assay: immunoSEQ multiplex PCR; the TCRdb copy retains only in-frame clones and omits some. The data hold 720,000 or so clones, with 70% to 90% observed a single time. This same sample was also taken into another study, of human thymus T cells. That study reports: The related literature has documented a marked overlap of thymic repertoires among unrelated individuals.

The source of this sequence is a girl less than two years old with a congenital heart defect. Specimen: thymocytes.

The CDR3 sequence: CASSWAGGTHPPNQPQHF. The CDR3 DNA is TGTGCCAGCTCGTGGGCAGGGGGCACTCATCCACCCAATCAGCCCCAGCATTTT. The chain joins TRBV28 to TRBJ1-5; 8 bases match TRBD1. V was pared by 8 bases and J by 3 bases, with 18 bases of the junction left unmatched. The CDR3 totals 18 residues. Germline V gene data show CDR1 as MDHEN and CDR2 as SYDVKM.